This T cell receptor beta chain was profiled in a study of T cells in Graves' hyperthyroidism and ophthalmopathy. Amplified TCR beta CDR3 regions came from RNA transcripts. HTBI primers drove first-round RT-PCR of the TCR CDR3. TCRdb re-derived calls from the multiplex PCR reads in MiXCR, one entry per CDR3 protein. The sample records some 650,000 distinct CDR3 sequences, more than 15% being singletons. Study-wide points: The model foresaw ophthalmopathy a median around 6 months prior to onset. In blood, most of the thyroid clonotypes expanded above 0.001 were also present.

Germline CDR1 reads SEHNR; CDR2 reads FQNEAQ (reference sequence). Trimming cost V 11 bases and J 2 bases, with 21 bases left between them. The CDR3 sequence is 16 residues long. Ophthalmopathy patients had Clinical Activity Score at least 3, NOSPECS grade at least 4, duration under 3 months. This clonotype has more than one count but fewer than ten. The target antigen is unknown. The sequence was obtained from a woman aged 40-49 years with Graves' ophthalmopathy. Sequenced: blood. The chain recombines TRBV7-9 with TRBJ2-2; D gene uncertain. The CDR3 DNA follows: TGTGCCTGCAATCCCCCTGGATACGACAACACCGGGGAGCTGTTTTTT. Protein sequence: CACNPPGYDNTGELFF.